The 3 T cell receptor beta chains given below trace back to one sample, sequenced in a study of cytomegalovirus exposure and HLA in healthy donors. The PCR contained 60 Vbeta and 13 Jbeta primers. The method was immunoSEQ multiplex PCR; TCRdb's version includes in-frame clones alone and lacks a portion of them. The sample lists around 100,000 clones; 74% were seen once. Material: PBMCs. These receptors came from a woman aged 35 to 49 in good health and CMV-seropositive.

This clone was observed a few times. The CDR3: CASSEGTGGMKTQYF. The CDR3 coding sequence is TGTGCCAGCAGTGAAGGGACAGGGGGCATGAAGACCCAGTACTTC. The V and J genes are TRBV6-1 and TRBJ2-5; 11 nucleotides agree with TRBD1. Germline loops: CDR1 MNHNS, CDR2 SASEGT. V lost 1 base, J lost 6 bases, and 4 bases stayed unmatched. The CDR3 covers 15 residues.

This clone was observed a few times. V gene TRBV5-1 combines with J gene TRBJ2-7; perhaps TRBD2 as D (6 bases). The germline CDR1 and CDR2 sequences are SGHRS and YFSETQ. This CDR3 contains 15 residues. The ends were cut back, 2 bases at V and 0 bases at J, with 12 bases in the middle. The CDR3 protein is CASSLRVGGSYEQYF. In DNA form, the CDR3 reads TGCGCCAGCAGCTTACGAGTGGGGGGCTCCTACGAGCAGTACTTC.

The V call is TRBV5-1, the J call TRBJ2-3, with 13 bases matching TRBD2. Germline CDR1 is SGHRS and CDR2 is YFSETQ. The CDR3 is 16 residues long. J lost 5 bases, V lost 1 base, and 4 bases had no gene match. CDR3 region: CASSLTSGGAIDTQYF. The CDR3 nucleotides read TGCGCCAGCAGCTTGACTAGCGGGGGGGCGATAGATACGCAGTATTTT.